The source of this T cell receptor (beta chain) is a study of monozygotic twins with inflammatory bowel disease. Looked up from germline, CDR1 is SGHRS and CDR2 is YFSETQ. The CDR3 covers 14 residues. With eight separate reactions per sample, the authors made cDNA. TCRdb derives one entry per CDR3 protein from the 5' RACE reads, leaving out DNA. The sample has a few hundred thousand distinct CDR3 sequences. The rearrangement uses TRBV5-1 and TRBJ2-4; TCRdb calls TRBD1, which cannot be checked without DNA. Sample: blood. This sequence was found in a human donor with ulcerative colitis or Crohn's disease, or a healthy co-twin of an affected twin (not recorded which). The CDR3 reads CASSLVGPGDIQYF.